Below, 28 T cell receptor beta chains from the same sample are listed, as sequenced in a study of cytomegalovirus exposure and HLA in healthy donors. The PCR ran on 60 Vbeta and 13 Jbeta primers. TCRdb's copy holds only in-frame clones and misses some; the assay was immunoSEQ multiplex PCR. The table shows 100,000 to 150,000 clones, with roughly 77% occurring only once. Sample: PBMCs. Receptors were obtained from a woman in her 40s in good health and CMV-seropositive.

CDR3 amino acids: CASSLRDRVGEQFF. The DNA of the CDR3 is TGTGCCAGCAGCCTCCGGGACAGGGTAGGTGAGCAGTTCTTC. The V gene is TRBV7-9, the J gene TRBJ2-1, with TRBD1 matching over 9 bases. J lost 9 bases, V lost 5 bases, and 8 bases had no gene match. Germline V CDR1 and CDR2: SEHNR, FQNEAQ (reference sequence). The CDR3 is 14 residues long.

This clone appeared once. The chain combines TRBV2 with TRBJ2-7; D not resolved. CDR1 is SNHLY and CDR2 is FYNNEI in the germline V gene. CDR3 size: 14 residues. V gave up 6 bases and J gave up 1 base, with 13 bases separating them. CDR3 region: CASRPMTGSYEQYF. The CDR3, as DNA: TGTGCCAGCAGGCCCATGACTGGTTCCTACGAGCAGTACTTC. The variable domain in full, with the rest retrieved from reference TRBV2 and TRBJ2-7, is EPEVTQTPSHQVTQMGQEVILRCVPISNHLYFYWYRQILGQKVEFLVSFYNNEISEKSEIFDDQFSVERPDGSNFTLKIRSTKLEDSAMYFCASRPMTGSYEQYFGPGTRLTVT.

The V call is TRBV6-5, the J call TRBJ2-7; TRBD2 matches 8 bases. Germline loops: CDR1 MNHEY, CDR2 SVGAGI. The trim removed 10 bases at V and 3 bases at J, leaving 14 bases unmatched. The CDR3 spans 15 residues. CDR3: CATGSSGGAFYEQYF. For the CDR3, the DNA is TGTGCCACCGGGAGTTCCGGGGGGGCCTTCTACGAGCAGTACTTC.

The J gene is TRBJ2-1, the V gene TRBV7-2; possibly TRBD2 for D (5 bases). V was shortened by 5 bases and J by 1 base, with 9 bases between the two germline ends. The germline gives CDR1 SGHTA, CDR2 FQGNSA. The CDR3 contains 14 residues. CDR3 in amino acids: CASSDTGSYNEQFF. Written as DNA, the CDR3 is TGTGCCAGCAGCGATACGGGGTCCTACAATGAGCAGTTCTTC.

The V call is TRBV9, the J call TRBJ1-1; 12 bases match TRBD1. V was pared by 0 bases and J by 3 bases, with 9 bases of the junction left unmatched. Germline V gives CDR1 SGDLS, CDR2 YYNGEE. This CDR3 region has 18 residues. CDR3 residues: CASSVAGTGGGLDTEAFF. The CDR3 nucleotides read TGTGCCAGCAGCGTAGCCGGGACAGGGGGCGGCCTAGACACTGAAGCTTTCTTT.

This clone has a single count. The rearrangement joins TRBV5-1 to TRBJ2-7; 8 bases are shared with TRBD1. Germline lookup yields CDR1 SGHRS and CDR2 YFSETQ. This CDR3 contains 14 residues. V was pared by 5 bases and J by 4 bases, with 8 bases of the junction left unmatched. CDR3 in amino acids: CASRLTGDLYEQYF. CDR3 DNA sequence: TGCGCCAGCAGGCTGACAGGGGACCTTTACGAGCAGTACTTC.

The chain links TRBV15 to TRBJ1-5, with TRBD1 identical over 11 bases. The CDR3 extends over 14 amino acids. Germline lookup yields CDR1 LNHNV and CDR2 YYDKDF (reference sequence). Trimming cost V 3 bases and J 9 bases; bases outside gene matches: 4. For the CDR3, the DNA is TGTGCCACCAGCAGGGACAGGGGGCAGCGGCCCCAGCATTTT. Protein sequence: CATSRDRGQRPQHF.

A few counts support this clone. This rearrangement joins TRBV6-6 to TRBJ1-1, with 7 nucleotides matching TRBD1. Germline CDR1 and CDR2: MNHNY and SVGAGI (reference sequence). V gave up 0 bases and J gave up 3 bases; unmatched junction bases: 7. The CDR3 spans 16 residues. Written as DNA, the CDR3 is TGTGCCAGCAGTTACTCAGACAGGGCGGCGGACACTGAAGCTTTCTTT. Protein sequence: CASSYSDRAADTEAFF.

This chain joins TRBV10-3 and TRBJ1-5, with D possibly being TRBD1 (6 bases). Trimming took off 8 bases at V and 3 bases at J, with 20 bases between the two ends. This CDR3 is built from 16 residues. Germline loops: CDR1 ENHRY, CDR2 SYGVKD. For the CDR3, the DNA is TGTGCCATCGCGGCAGTGGGGGGGCTCGACAATCAGCCCCAGCATTTT. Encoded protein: CAIAAVGGLDNQPQHF.

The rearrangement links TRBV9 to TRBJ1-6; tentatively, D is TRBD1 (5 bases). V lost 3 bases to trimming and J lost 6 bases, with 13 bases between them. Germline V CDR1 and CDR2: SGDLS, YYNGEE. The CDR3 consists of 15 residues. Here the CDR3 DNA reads TGTGCCAGCAGCGACCCCGGCGGGGCTAATTCACCCCTCCACTTT. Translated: CASSDPGGANSPLHF.

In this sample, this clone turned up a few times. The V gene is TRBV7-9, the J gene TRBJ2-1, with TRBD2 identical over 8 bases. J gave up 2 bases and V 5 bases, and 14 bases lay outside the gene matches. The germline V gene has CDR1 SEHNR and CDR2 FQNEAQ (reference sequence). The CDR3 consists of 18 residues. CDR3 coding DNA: TGTGCCAGCAGCACCAACGACCCCCAGCGGGGGACCTACAATGAGCAGTTCTTC. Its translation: CASSTNDPQRGTYNEQFF.

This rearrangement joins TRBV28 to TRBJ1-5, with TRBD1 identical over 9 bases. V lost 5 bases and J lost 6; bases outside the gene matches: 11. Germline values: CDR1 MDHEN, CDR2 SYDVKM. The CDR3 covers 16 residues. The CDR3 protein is CASSLWAGTGTQPQHF. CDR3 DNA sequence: TGTGCCAGCAGTCTGTGGGCCGGGACAGGGACTCAGCCCCAGCATTTT.

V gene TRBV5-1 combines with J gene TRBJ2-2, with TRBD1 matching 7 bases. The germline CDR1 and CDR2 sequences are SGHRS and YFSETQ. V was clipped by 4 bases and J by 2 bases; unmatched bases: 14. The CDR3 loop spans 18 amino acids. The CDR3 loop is CASSRKAGGTANTGELFF. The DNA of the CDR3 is TGCGCCAGCAGCCGAAAAGCAGGTGGGACAGCAAACACCGGGGAGCTGTTTTTT.

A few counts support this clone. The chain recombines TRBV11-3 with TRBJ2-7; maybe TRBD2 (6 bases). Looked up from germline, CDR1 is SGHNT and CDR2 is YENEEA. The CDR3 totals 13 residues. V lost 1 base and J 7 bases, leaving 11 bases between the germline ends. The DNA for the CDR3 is TGTGCCAGCAGCTTAGGGCGGGAAGAAGAGCAGTACTTC. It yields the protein CASSLGREEEQYF.

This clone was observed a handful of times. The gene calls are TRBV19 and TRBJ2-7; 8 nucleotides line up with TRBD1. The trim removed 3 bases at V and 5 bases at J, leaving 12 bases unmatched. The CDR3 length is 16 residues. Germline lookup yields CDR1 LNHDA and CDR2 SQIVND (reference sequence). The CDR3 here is CASSMSGNRGSHEQYF. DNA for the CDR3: TGTGCCAGTAGTATGTCCGGGAACAGGGGGTCCCACGAGCAGTACTTC.

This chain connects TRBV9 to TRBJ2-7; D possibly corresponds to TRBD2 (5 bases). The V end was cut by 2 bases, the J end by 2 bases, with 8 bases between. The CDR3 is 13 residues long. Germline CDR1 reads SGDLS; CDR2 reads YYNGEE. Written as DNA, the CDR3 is TGTGCCAGCAGCGTTCGGGGAACCTACGAGCAGTACTTC. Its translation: CASSVRGTYEQYF.

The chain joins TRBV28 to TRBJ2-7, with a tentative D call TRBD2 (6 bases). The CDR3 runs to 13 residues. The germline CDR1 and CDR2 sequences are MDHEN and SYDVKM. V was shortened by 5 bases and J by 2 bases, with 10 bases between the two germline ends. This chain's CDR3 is CASSNTGAYEQYF. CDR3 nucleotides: TGTGCCAGCAGTAATACGGGGGCCTACGAGCAGTACTTC.

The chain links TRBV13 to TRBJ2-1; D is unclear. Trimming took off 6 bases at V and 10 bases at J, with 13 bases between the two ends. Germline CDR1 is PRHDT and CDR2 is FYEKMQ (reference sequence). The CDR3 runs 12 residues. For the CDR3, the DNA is TGTGCCAGCAGTCTAAACAGACGAGAGCAGTTCTTC. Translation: CASSLNRREQFF.

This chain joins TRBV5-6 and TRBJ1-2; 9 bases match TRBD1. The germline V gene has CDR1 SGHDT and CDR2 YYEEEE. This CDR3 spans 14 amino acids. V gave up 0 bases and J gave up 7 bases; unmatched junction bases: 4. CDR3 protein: CASSLDRGQVGYTF. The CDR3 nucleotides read TGTGCCAGCAGCTTGGACAGGGGGCAGGTTGGCTACACCTTC.

The CDR3 loop reads CASGTGSLGYEQYF. CDR3 bases: TGTGCCAGCGGCACAGGGAGTTTGGGCTACGAGCAGTACTTC. The chain employs TRBV28 and TRBJ2-7, with D possibly TRBD1 on 6 matching bases. Per the germline V gene, CDR1 is MDHEN and CDR2 is SYDVKM. The CDR3 runs to 14 residues. V lost 8 bases and J 3 bases, leaving 17 bases between the germline ends.

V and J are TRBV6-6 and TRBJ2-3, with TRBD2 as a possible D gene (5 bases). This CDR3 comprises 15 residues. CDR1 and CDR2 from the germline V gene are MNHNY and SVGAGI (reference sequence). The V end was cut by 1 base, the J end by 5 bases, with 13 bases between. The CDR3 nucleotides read TGTGCCAGCAGTTACTTTTCGGGGAGTGAAGATACGCAGTATTTT. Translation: CASSYFSGSEDTQYF.

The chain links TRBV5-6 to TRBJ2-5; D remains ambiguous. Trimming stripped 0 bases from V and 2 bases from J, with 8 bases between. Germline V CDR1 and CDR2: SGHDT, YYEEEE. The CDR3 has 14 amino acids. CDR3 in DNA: TGTGCCAGCAGCTTGGATCAGCGTCAAGAGACCCAGTACTTC. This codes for CASSLDQRQETQYF.

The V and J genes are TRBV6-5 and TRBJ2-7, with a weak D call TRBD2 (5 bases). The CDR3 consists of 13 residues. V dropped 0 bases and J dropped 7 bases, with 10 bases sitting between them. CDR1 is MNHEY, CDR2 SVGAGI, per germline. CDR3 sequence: CASSYSGPGEQYF. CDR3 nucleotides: TGTGCCAGCAGTTACTCCGGGCCGGGGGAGCAGTACTTC.

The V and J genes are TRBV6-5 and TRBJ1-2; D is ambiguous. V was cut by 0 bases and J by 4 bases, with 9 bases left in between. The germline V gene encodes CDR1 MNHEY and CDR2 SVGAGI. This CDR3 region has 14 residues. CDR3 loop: CASSYSSGLYGYTF. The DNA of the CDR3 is TGTGCCAGCAGTTACTCGTCCGGACTCTATGGCTACACCTTC.

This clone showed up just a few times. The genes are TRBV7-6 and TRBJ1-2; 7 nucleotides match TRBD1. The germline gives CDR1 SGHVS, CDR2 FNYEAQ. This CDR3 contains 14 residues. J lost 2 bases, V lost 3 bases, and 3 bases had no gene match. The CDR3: CASSFAQGNYGYTF. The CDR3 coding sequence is TGTGCCAGCAGCTTCGCACAGGGGAACTATGGCTACACCTTC. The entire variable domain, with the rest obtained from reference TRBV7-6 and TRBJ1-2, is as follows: GAGVSQSPRYKVTKRGQDVALRCDPISGHVSLYWYRQALGQGPEFLTYFNYEAQQDKSGLPNDRFSAERPEGSISTLTIQRTEQRDSAMYRCASSFAQGNYGYTFGSGTRLTVV.

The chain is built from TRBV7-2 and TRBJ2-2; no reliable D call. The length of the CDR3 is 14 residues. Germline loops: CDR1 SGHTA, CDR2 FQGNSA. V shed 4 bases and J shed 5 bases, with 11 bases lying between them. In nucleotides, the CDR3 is TGTGCCAGCAGCTCCGCAAGAGGAACCGGGGAGCTGTTTTTT. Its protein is CASSSARGTGELFF.

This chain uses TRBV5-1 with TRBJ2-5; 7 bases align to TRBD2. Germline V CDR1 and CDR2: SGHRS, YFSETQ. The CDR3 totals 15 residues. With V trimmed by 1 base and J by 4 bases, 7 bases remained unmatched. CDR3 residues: CASSLSGGRTETQYF. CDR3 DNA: TGCGCCAGCAGCTTGTCGGGCGGGAGAACAGAGACCCAGTACTTC.

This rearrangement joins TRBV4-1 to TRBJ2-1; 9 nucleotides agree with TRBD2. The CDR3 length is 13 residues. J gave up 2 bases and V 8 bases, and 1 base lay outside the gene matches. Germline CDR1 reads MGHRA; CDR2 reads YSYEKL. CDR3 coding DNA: TGCGCCAGCCAGCGGGGGGCCTACAATGAGCAGTTCTTC. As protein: CASQRGAYNEQFF.